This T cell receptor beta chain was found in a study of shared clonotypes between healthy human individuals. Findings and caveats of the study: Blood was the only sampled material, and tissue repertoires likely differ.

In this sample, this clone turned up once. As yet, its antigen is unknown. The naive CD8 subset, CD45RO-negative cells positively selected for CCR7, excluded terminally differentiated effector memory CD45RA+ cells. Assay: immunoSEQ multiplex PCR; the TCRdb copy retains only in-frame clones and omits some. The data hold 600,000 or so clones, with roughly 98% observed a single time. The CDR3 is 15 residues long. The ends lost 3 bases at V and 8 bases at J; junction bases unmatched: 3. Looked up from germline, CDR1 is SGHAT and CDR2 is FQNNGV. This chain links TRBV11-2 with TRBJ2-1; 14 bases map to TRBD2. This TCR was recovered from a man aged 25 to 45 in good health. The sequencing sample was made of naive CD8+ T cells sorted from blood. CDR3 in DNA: TGTGCCAGCAGCTTCGGGACTAGCGGGAGCTATGAGCAGTTCTTC. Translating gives CASSFGTSGSYEQFF.